The entry below describes one T cell receptor (beta chain). The antigen remains undetermined. The repertoire was sequenced with immunoSEQ multiplex PCR; TCRdb's copy has only in-frame clones and lacks some. The data contain under 20,000 clones, around 67% of them singletons. This entry is derived from a study of OX40 agonist ivuxolimab in advanced cancers. Study as a whole: Patients undergoing dose escalation presented with hepatocellular carcinoma, melanoma, renal cell or head and neck cancer.

The trim removed 1 base at V and 8 bases at J, leaving 3 bases unmatched. CDR1 and CDR2 from the germline V gene are SGHAT and FQNNGV. CDR3 length equals 13 residues. Study results and caveats: CD8+ T cells averaged more expanded clones than CD4+. Within 6 weeks, CD4+ and CD8+ blood T cells expanded clonally at 0.1 to 3.0 mg/kg.

Collection of blood occurred at baseline, at cycle 4 day 1, and at cycle 7 day 1. The clonotype comes from an adult with an advanced solid tumor such as melanoma, head and neck, liver or kidney cancer. The sample consisted of CD4+ or CD8+ T cells sorted from blood, taken in a trial of the OX40 agonist ivuxolimab. The chain links TRBV11-2 to TRBJ1-2; 8 nucleotides match TRBD1. The CDR3 sequence: CASSLGTGYGYTF. The CDR3 DNA reads TGTGCCAGCAGCTTAGGGACAGGGTACGGCTACACCTTC.